The T cell receptor (beta chain) described here comes from a study of T cell repertoires in cytomegalovirus infection (dated by TCRdb to the late 2010s). Context from the whole study: Alongside well-studied HLA-B-restricted epitopes, the peptide stimulations were aimed at recently identified HLA-C-restricted CMV epitopes, whose presentation resists viral immunomodulation. Because public TCR beta signatures pointed to carriage of CMV infection together with the matching HLA type, the HLA type of each donor mattered for the analysis. Results and caveats for the whole study, not just this receptor: In both this cohort and an independent roughly 400-donor cohort, the cumulative frequency of public TCR beta family members distinguished carriers of CMV infection plus the relevant HLA type. The ex vivo response was dominated by HLA-C-restricted CMV-specific TCR beta clonotypes, which also provided the single most frequent clonotype in two of eight donors.

The treatment or condition tag for this specimen amounts to: in vitro stimulation with specific CMV peptide epitopes to enrich CMV-specific T cells. Data came from an Illumina HiSeq 1500. TCRdb redid the processing of the public reads, applying fastp at Q25 and MiXCR, and retained in-frame beta chains. Every CDR3 protein is listed once, alongside the most common genes and DNA of its rows. The sample records roughly 310,000 distinct CDR3 sequences, under 35% of which are singletons. Over 15% of the sample is taken by the ten largest. V loses 5 bases, J loses 4 bases, and the germline ends lie 14 bases apart. The germline V gene gives CDR1 as SGHAT and CDR2 as FQNNGV. Measured from the cysteine to the phenylalanine, the CDR3 is 14 residues long. CDR3 DNA only is kept here, 42 bases in frame from base 1. This clonotype turned up a few times. Its antigen has not been determined. No qualities accompany the bases; no much larger clone lies one base away.

The chain employs TRBV11-2 and TRBJ1-2; there is no confident call for the D gene. The TCR originated in a human donor in good health (CMV status not recorded). Some clones in this sample may be carry-over from other donors' samples. This sample comprised cultured PBMCs, obtained from culture after CMV antigen stimulation. The nucleotide sequence is TGTGCCAGCAGCACTAGACCGCGCCCCTATGGCTACACCTTC. This gives the protein CASSTRPRPYGYTF.